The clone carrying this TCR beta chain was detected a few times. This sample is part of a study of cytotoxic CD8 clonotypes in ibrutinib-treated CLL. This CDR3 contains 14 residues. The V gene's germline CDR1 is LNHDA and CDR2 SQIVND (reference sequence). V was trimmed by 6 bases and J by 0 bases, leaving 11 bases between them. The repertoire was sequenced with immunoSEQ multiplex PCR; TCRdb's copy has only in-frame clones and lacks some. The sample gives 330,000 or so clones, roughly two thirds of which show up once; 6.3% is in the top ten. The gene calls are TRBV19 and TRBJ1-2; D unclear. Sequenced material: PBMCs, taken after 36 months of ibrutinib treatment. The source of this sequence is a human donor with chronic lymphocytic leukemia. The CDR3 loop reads CASRLLTANYGYTF. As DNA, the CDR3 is TGTGCCAGTAGACTACTAACAGCTAACTATGGCTACACCTTC.